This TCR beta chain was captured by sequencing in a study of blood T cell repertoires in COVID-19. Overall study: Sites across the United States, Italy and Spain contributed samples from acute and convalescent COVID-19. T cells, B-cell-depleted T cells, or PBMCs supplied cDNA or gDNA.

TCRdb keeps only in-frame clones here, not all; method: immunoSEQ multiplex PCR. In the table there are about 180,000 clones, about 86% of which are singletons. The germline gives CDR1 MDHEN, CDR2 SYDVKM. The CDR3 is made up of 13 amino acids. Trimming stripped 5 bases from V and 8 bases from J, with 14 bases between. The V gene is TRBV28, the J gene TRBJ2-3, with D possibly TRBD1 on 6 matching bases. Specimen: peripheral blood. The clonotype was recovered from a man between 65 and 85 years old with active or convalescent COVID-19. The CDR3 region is CASSATGIVTQYF. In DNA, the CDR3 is TGTGCCAGCAGTGCCACAGGGATCGTTACGCAGTATTTT.